A selection of T cell receptor beta chains follows, all from one sample in a study of blood T cell repertoires in COVID-19. Produced via immunoSEQ multiplex PCR; TCRdb's table is partial and in-frame only. This table holds about 210,000 clones, roughly 91% found once. The sample taken for sequencing was PBMCs or T cells enriched from blood (not recorded which). These receptors originate from a man aged 25 to 45 in a cohort exposed to, infected with or recovered from COVID-19 (not recorded which). Each CDR3 is given with its conserved first and last residue. Each record gives: clone size, V gene, J gene, D gene, CDR3 DNA, CDR3 protein. A D gene is named only where the DNA matches it firmly. For some rows the clone size is stated as once, few or many, or as a class when expanded; others skip it.

clone size: .
V gene: TRBV27
J gene: TRBJ2-1
D gene: .
CDR3 DNA: TGTGCCACGAGCGGCGGTAGGCTCCACAATGAGCAGTTCTTC
CDR3 protein: CATSGGRLHNEQFF

clone size: .
V gene: TRBV7-9
J gene: TRBJ1-4
D gene: TRBD1
CDR3 DNA: TGTGCCAGCAGCCTGAGGACAGGGGTGGGCGAAAAACTGTTTTTT
CDR3 protein: CASSLRTGVGEKLFF

clone size: .
V gene: TRBV28
J gene: TRBJ2-1
D gene: .
CDR3 DNA: TGTGCCAGTCAACACCAGGGTTTAATCAATGAGCAGTTCTTC
CDR3 protein: CASQHQGLINEQFF

clone size: .
V gene: TRBV6-6
J gene: TRBJ1-1
D gene: .
CDR3 DNA: TGTGCCAGCAGTAAGCCCAGGGGTGAGGCTGAAGCTTTCTTT
CDR3 protein: CASSKPRGEAEAFF

clone size: .
V gene: TRBV2
J gene: TRBJ2-2
D gene: TRBD2
CDR3 DNA: TGTGCCAGCAGTGAGGTTAGCGGGAGGAACACCGGGGAGCTGTTTTTT
CDR3 protein: CASSEVSGRNTGELFF

clone size: few
V gene: TRBV5-1
J gene: TRBJ1-2
D gene: TRBD1
CDR3 DNA: TGCGCCAGCAGCTTGGCCCCCGACAGGGTAAATGGCTACACCTTC
CDR3 protein: CASSLAPDRVNGYTF

clone size: once
V gene: TRBV24-1
J gene: TRBJ1-1
D gene: .
CDR3 DNA: TGTGCCACCAGTGATTTTGGGTCTCCTTCGGGAGCTTTCTTT
CDR3 protein: CATSDFGSPSGAFF

clone size: .
V gene: TRBV7-9
J gene: TRBJ1-2
D gene: .
CDR3 DNA: TGTGCCAGCAGCTTAAGTTCGACAGGCTCCTATGGCTACACCTTC
CDR3 protein: CASSLSSTGSYGYTF

clone size: .
V gene: TRBV27
J gene: TRBJ2-1
D gene: TRBD2
CDR3 DNA: TGTGCCAGCAGTTCCGACGGGAGAGCGGGAGGCACAGTTTCTAATGAGCAGTTCTTC
CDR3 protein: CASSSDGRAGGTVSNEQFF

clone size: .
V gene: TRBV20-1
J gene: TRBJ1-5
D gene: TRBD1
CDR3 DNA: TGCAGTGCTAGTCGATCGACAGGGATGGATCAGCCCCAGCATTTT
CDR3 protein: CSASRSTGMDQPQHF

clone size: once
V gene: TRBV9
J gene: TRBJ2-1
D gene: .
CDR3 DNA: TGTGCCAGCAGCCCTCCTAGGAGCTCCTACAATGAGCAGTTCTTC
CDR3 protein: CASSPPRSSYNEQFF

clone size: .
V gene: TRBV2
J gene: TRBJ1-4
D gene: TRBD1
CDR3 DNA: TGTGCCAGCAGCCCCGGGACAGGGGAAAAACTGTTTTTT
CDR3 protein: CASSPGTGEKLFF

clone size: .
V gene: TRBV29-1
J gene: TRBJ2-3
D gene: .
CDR3 DNA: TGCAGCGCTTCGTTCGGAGATACGCAGTATTTT
CDR3 protein: CSASFGDTQYF

clone size: once
V gene: TRBV15
J gene: TRBJ2-3
D gene: .
CDR3 DNA: TGTGCCACCAGCAGAGGGCAGAACACAGATACGCAGTATTTT
CDR3 protein: CATSRGQNTDTQYF

clone size: .
V gene: TRBV7-9
J gene: TRBJ2-1
D gene: .
CDR3 DNA: TGTGCCAGCAGCTTGTATGGGGAGGGGGTTATTAGGAATGAGCAGTTCTTC
CDR3 protein: CASSLYGEGVIRNEQFF

clone size: .
V gene: TRBV11-2
J gene: TRBJ2-7
D gene: .
CDR3 DNA: TGTGCCGGATCCTGGGGGGACGCACCATCCTACGAGCAGTACTTC
CDR3 protein: CAGSWGDAPSYEQYF

clone size: .
V gene: TRBV28
J gene: TRBJ1-2
D gene: TRBD1
CDR3 DNA: TGTGCCAGCAGTTTACCACTGGGGACAGTCTATGGCTACACCTTC
CDR3 protein: CASSLPLGTVYGYTF

clone size: .
V gene: TRBV5-1
J gene: TRBJ1-1
D gene: .
CDR3 DNA: TGCGCCAGCAGCGCCGGGGGGGTCAGGACTGAAGCTTTCTTT
CDR3 protein: CASSAGGVRTEAFF

clone size: .
V gene: TRBV9
J gene: TRBJ2-3
D gene: TRBD1
CDR3 DNA: TGTGCCAGCAGCCCCGGGACAGGGGGCTTAGATACGCAGTATTTT
CDR3 protein: CASSPGTGGLDTQYF

clone size: few
V gene: TRBV12-3/TRBV12-4
J gene: TRBJ1-1
D gene: .
CDR3 DNA: TGTGCCAGCAGTTTCATGAACACTGAAGCTTTCTTT
CDR3 protein: CASSFMNTEAFF

clone size: .
V gene: TRBV24-1
J gene: TRBJ1-2
D gene: .
CDR3 DNA: TGTGCCACCAGTGACGCCGACAGAAGGGGCTACACCTTC
CDR3 protein: CATSDADRRGYTF

clone size: .
V gene: TRBV19
J gene: TRBJ2-7
D gene: TRBD2
CDR3 DNA: TGTGCCACCTCACACCCGGCGGGGGGCGCTCGGTCCTACGAGCAGTACTTC
CDR3 protein: CATSHPAGGARSYEQYF

clone size: once
V gene: TRBV9
J gene: TRBJ2-6
D gene: .
CDR3 DNA: TGTGCCAGCAGTACAGGTACTGGGGCCAACGTCCTGACTTTC
CDR3 protein: CASSTGTGANVLTF

clone size: .
V gene: TRBV9
J gene: TRBJ2-3
D gene: .
CDR3 DNA: TGTGCCAGCAGCCCCACATTTAGGTTGCGCGAGGCAGATACGCAGTATTTT
CDR3 protein: CASSPTFRLREADTQYF

clone size: .
V gene: TRBV11-1
J gene: TRBJ1-1
D gene: .
CDR3 DNA: TGTGCCAGCAGCCGTCAGGAGAACACTGAAGCTTTCTTT
CDR3 protein: CASSRQENTEAFF

clone size: .
V gene: TRBV6-2/TRBV6-3
J gene: TRBJ2-7
D gene: TRBD1
CDR3 DNA: TGTGCCAGCACCCCCGATGATAGGACAGGGTTCTCCTACGAGCAGTACTTC
CDR3 protein: CASTPDDRTGFSYEQYF

clone size: .
V gene: TRBV7-3
J gene: TRBJ2-6
D gene: .
CDR3 DNA: TGTGCCAGCAGCCAGGCCTCATCTGGGGCCAACGTCCTGACTTTC
CDR3 protein: CASSQASSGANVLTF

clone size: .
V gene: TRBV7-8
J gene: TRBJ2-1
D gene: TRBD2
CDR3 DNA: TGTGCCAGCAGCTTAGCCCATAGCGGGAGGGCCGAGCAGTTCTTC
CDR3 protein: CASSLAHSGRAEQFF

clone size: .
V gene: TRBV7-3
J gene: TRBJ2-1
D gene: .
CDR3 DNA: TGTGCCAGCAGCTGGACTTACGGACGTTACAATGAGCAGTTCTTC
CDR3 protein: CASSWTYGRYNEQFF

clone size: .
V gene: TRBV27
J gene: TRBJ1-1
D gene: .
CDR3 DNA: TGTGCCAGCAGTTTGACGGGATACTCTGAAGCTTTCTTT
CDR3 protein: CASSLTGYSEAFF

clone size: .
V gene: TRBV5-1
J gene: TRBJ1-6
D gene: TRBD1
CDR3 DNA: TGCGCCAGCAGGTACACCGGGACAGGGGTAGGATCACCCCTCCACTTT
CDR3 protein: CASRYTGTGVGSPLHF